This TCR beta chain was sequenced for a study of blood T cells in healthy people across ages. The sample holds a few counts of this clonotype. This CDR3 is built from 14 residues. The germline gives CDR1 ENHRY, CDR2 SYGVKD. The use of a sample-barcoded 5' primer and a J-beta primer mix characterized a second PCR of roughly 6 to 11 cycles. A template-switch adaptor containing 12 random nucleotides labeled each cDNA molecule. TCRdb re-derived calls from the 5' RACE reads in MiXCR, one entry per CDR3 protein. The sample contains 800,000 to 900,000 distinct CDR3 sequences, around two thirds of which appear only once.

The receptor's source is a man between 25 and 39 years old in good health. The chain recombines TRBV10-3 with TRBJ2-4, with 8 bases that match TRBD1. TRBJ2-7 matches the DNA end more closely, so the J call is doubtful. What was sequenced was blood. This CDR3 reads CAVLSDRGTYEQYF. The CDR3 DNA follows: TGTGCCGTACTATCAGACAGGGGCACCTACGAGCAGTACTTC.